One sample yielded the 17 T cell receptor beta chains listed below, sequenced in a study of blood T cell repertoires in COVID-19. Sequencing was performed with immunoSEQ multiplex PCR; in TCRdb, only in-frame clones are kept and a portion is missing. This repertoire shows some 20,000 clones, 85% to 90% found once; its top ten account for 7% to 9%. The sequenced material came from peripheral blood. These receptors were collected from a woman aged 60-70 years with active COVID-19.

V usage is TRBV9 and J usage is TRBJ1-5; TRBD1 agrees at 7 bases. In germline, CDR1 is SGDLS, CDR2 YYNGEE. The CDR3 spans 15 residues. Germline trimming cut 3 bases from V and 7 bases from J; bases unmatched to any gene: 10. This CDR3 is CASSEGGRSGQPQHF. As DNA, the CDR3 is TGTGCCAGCAGCGAAGGGGGCAGGAGCGGGCAGCCCCAGCATTTT.

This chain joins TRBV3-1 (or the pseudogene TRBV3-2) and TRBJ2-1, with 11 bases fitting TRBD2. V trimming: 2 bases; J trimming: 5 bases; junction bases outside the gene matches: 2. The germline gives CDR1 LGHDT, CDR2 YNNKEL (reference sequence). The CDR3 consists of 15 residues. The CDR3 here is CASSQSGLADNEQFF. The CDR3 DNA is TGTGCCAGCAGCCAATCGGGACTAGCGGACAATGAGCAGTTCTTC.

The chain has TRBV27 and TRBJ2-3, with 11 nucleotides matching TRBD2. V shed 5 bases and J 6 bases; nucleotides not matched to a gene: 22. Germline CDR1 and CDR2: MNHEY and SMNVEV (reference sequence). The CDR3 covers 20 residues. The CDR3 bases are TGTGCCAGCAGTCAGGAGGCACTAGCGGGGGCCGTGGGCTCACCGGATACGCAGTATTTT. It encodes CASSQEALAGAVGSPDTQYF.

The CDR3, as DNA: TGTGCCAGCAGCTTGGTTAGGGGATTTACCTATGGCTACACCTTC. Its translation: CASSLVRGFTYGYTF. The chain combines TRBV5-6 with TRBJ1-2; D is possibly TRBD1 (5 bases). This CDR3 region has 15 residues. CDR1 and CDR2 from the germline V gene are SGHDT and YYEEEE. With 0 bases removed from V and 4 bases from J, the gap between germline ends came to 13 bases.

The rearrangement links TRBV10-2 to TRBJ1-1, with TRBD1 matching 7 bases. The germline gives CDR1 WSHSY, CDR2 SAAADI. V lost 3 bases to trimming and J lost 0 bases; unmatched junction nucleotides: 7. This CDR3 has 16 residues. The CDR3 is CASSEGRGWMNTEAFF. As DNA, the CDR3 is TGCGCCAGCAGTGAAGGCAGGGGGTGGATGAACACTGAAGCTTTCTTT.

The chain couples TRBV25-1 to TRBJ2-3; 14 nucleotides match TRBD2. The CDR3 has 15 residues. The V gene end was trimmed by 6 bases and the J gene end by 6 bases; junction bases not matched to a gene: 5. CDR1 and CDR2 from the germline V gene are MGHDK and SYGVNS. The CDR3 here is CASSQTSGGADTQYF. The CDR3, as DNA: TGTGCCAGCAGCCAGACTAGCGGGGGGGCGGATACGCAGTATTTT.

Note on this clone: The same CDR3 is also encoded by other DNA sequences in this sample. The CDR3 nucleotides read TGTGCCAGCAGCCGGGGGACGGCTAATGAAAAACTGTTTTTT. This encodes CASSRGTANEKLFF. The chain couples TRBV7-2 to TRBJ1-4; D possibly corresponds to TRBD1 (5 bases). The V gene's germline CDR1 is SGHTA and CDR2 FQGNSA. V was trimmed by 5 bases and J by 3 bases, leaving 10 bases between them. There are 14 residues in the CDR3.

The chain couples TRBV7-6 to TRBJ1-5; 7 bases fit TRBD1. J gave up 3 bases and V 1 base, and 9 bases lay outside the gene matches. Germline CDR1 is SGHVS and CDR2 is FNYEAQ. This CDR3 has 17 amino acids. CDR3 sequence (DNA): TGTGCCAGCAGCTTAGGAGGACAGGTCGAGGACAATCAGCCCCAGCATTTT. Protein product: CASSLGGQVEDNQPQHF.

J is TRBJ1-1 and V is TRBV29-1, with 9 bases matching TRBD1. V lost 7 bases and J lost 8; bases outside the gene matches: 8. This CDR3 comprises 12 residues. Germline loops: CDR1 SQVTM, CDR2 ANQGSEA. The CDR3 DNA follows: TGCAGCGGCCAAACCGGGACAGGGGAAGCTTTCTTT. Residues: CSGQTGTGEAFF.

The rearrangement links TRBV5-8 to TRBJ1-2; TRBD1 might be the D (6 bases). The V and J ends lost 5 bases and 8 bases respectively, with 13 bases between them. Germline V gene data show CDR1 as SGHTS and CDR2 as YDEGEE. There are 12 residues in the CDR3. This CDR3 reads CASRRQVPGYTF. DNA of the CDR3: TGTGCCAGCAGGCGACAGGTACCCGGCTACACCTTC.

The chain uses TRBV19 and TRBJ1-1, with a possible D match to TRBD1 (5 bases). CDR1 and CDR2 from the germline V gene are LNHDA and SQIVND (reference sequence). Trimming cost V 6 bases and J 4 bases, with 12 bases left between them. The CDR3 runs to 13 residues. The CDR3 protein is CASRVAGGTEAFF. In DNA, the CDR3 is TGTGCCAGTAGGGTGGCGGGGGGCACTGAAGCTTTCTTT.

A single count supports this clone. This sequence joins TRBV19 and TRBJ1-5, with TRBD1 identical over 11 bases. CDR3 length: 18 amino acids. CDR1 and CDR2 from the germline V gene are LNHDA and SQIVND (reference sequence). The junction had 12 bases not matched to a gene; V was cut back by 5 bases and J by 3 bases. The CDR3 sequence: CASSSPPGTGGFNQPQHF. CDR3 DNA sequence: TGTGCCAGTAGTTCCCCCCCCGGGACAGGGGGTTTCAATCAGCCCCAGCATTTT. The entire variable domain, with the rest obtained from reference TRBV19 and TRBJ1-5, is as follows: DGGITQSPKYLFRKEGQNVTLSCEQNLNHDAMYWYRQDPGQGLRLIYYSQIVNDFQKGDIAEGYSVSREKKESFPLTVTSAQKNPTAFYLCASSSPPGTGGFNQPQHFGDGTRLSIL.

CDR3 region: CASSLSTIEGQFF. The CDR3 region has the DNA TGTGCCAGCTCACTCTCGACCATCGAGGGGCAGTTCTTC. The chain employs TRBV18 and TRBJ2-1; tentative D call: TRBD2 (5 bases). Trimming took off 4 bases at V and 12 bases at J, with 16 bases between the two ends. CDR1 and CDR2 (germline): KGHSH, LQKENI. The CDR3 contains 13 residues.

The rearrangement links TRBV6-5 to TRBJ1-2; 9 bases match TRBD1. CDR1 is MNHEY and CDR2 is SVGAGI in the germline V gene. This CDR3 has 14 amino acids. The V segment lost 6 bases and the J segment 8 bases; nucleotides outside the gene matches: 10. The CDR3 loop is CASRQTGTGKGYTF. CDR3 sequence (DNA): TGTGCCAGCAGACAAACCGGGACAGGGAAGGGCTACACCTTC.

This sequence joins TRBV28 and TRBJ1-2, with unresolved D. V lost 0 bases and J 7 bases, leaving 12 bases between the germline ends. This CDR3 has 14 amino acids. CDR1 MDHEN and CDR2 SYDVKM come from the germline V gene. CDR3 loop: CASSLWEEGAGYTF. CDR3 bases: TGTGCCAGCAGTTTATGGGAAGAGGGAGCTGGCTACACCTTC.

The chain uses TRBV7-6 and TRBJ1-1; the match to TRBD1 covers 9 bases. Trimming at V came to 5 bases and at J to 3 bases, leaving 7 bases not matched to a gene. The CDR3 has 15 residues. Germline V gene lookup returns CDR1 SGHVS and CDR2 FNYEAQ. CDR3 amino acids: CASSTWTGVDTEAFF. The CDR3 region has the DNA TGTGCCAGCAGCACCTGGACAGGGGTGGACACTGAAGCTTTCTTT. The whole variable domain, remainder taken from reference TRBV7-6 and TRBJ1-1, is GAGVSQSPRYKVTKRGQDVALRCDPISGHVSLYWYRQALGQGPEFLTYFNYEAQQDKSGLPNDRFSAERPEGSISTLTIQRTEQRDSAMYRCASSTWTGVDTEAFFGQGTRLTVV.

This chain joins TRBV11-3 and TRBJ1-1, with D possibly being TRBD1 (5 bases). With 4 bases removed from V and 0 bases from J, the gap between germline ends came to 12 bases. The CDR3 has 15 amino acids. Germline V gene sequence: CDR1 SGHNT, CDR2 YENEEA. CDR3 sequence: CASSSTMTVNTEAFF. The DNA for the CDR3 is TGTGCCAGCAGCTCTACTATGACAGTGAACACTGAAGCTTTCTTT.